This TCR beta chain derives from a study of blood T cells in healthy people across ages. V was trimmed by 1 base and J by 2 bases, leaving 9 bases between them. CDR1 and CDR2 from the germline V gene are SGDLS and YYNGEE. The CDR3 covers 14 residues. A J-beta primer mix and a sample-barcoded 5' primer were used in a second PCR of about 7 to 12 cycles. MiXCR, run by TCRdb on the 5' RACE reads, gives a single entry per CDR3 protein. The data hold approximately 2,000,000 distinct CDR3 sequences, with about two fifths observed a single time. This clonotype was seen a handful of times. The extraction recovered at least 5.5 micrograms of total RNA per sample.

The V gene is TRBV9, the J gene TRBJ1-2; no clear D. Specimen: blood. This TCR came from a human donor in good health. Written as DNA, the CDR3 is TGTGCCAGCAGCGTACGCGGAAGCAACTATGGCTACACCTTC. It encodes CASSVRGSNYGYTF.